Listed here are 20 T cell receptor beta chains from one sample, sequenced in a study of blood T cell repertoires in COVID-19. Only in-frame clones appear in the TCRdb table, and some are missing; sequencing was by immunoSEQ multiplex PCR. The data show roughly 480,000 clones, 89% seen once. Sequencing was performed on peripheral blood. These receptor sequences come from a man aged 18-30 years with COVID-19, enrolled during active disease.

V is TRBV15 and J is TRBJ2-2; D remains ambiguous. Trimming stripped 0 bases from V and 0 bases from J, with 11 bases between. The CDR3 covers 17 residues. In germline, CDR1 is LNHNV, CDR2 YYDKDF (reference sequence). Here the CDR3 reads CATSRDSLHANTGELFF. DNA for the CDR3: TGTGCCACCAGCAGAGATTCACTCCATGCGAACACCGGGGAGCTGTTTTTT.

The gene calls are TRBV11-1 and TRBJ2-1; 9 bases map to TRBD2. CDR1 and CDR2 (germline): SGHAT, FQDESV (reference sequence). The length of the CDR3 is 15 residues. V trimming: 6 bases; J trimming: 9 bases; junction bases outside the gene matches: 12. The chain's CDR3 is CASSRAGGPLGEQFF. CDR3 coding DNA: TGTGCCAGCAGTCGGGCGGGAGGGCCTCTGGGTGAGCAGTTCTTC. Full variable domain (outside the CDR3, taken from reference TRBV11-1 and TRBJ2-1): EAEVAQSPRYKITEKSQAVAFWCDPISGHATLYWYRQILGQGPELLVQFQDESVVDDSQLPKDRFSAERLKGVDSTLKIQPAELGDSAMYLCASSRAGGPLGEQFFGPGTRLTVL.

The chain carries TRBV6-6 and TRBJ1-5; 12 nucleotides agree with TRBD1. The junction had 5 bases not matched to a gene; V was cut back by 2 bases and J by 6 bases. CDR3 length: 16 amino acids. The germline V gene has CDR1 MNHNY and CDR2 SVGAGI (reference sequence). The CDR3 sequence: CASSYPGTGGTQPQHF. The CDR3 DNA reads TGTGCCAGCAGTTACCCTGGGACAGGGGGCACTCAGCCCCAGCATTTT.

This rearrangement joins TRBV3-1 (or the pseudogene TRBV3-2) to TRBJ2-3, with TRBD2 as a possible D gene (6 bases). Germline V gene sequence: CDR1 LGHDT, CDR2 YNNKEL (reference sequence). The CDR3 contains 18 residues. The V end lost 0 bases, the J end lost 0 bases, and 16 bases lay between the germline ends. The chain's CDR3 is CASSQEGGRGPSTDTQYF. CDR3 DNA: TGTGCCAGCAGCCAAGAAGGAGGGAGAGGTCCGAGCACAGATACGCAGTATTTT.

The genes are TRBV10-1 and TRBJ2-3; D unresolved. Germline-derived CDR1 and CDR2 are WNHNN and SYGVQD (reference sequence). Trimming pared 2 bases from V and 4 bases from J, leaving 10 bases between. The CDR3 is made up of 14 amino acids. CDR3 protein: CASSEGQLPDTQYF. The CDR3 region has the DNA TGCGCCAGCAGTGAGGGGCAATTGCCAGATACGCAGTATTTT.

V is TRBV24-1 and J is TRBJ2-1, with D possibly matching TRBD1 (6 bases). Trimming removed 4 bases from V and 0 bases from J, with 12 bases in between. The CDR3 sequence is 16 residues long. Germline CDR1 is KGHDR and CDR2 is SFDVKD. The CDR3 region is CATSDPDSTSYNEQFF. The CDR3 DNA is TGTGCCACCAGTGACCCGGACAGCACCTCCTACAATGAGCAGTTCTTC.

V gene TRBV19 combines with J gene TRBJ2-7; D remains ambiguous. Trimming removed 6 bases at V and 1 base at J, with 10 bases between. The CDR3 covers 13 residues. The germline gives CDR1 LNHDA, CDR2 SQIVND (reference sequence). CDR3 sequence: CASSQVSSYEQYF. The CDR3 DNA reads TGTGCCAGTAGCCAGGTTTCTTCCTACGAGCAGTACTTC.

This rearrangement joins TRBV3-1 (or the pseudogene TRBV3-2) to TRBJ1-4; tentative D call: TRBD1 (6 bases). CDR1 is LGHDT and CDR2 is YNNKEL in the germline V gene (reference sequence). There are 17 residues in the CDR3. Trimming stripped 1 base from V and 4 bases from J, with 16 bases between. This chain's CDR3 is CASSQGGGGRYNEKLFF. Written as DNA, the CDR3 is TGTGCCAGCAGCCAAGGGGGGGGCGGCCGGTATAATGAAAAACTGTTTTTT.

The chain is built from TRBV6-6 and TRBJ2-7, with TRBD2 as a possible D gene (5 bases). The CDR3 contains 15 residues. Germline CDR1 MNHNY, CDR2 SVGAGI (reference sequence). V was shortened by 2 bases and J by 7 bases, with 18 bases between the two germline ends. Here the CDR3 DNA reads TGTGCCAGCAGTTACCGCGTATGGCCGCCGGGGGAGCAGTACTTC. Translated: CASSYRVWPPGEQYF.

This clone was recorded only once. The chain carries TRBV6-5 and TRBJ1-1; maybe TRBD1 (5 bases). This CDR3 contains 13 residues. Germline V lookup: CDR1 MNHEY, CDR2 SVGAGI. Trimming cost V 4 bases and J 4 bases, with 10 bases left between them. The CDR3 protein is CASSSLGGTEAFF. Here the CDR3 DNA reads TGTGCCAGCAGTTCGCTGGGGGGCACTGAAGCTTTCTTT.

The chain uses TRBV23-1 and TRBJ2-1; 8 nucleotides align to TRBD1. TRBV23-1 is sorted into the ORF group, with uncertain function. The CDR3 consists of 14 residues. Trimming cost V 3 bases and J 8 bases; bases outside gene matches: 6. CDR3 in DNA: TGCGCCAGCAGTCATCACAGGGGGAGTTATGAGCAGTTCTTC. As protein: CASSHHRGSYEQFF.

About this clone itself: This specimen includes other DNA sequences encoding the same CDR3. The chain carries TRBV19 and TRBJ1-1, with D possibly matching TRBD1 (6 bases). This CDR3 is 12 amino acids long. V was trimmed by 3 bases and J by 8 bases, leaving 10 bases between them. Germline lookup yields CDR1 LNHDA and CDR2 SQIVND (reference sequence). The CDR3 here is CASSIGGAEAFF. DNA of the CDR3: TGTGCCAGTAGTATTGGGGGGGCAGAAGCTTTCTTT.

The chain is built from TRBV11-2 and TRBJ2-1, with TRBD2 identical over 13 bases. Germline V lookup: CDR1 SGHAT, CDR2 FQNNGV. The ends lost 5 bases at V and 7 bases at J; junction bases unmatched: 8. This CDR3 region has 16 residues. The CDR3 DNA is TGTGCCAGCAGCCCGAATACGGGACTAGCGGGAAATGAGCAGTTCTTC. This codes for CASSPNTGLAGNEQFF.

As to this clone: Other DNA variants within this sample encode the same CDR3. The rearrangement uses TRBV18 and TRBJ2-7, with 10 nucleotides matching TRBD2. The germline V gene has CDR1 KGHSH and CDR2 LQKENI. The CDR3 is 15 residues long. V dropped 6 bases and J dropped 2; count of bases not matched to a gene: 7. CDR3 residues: CASSPGSGGAYEQYF. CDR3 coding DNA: TGTGCCAGCTCCCCGGGAAGCGGGGGGGCCTACGAGCAGTACTTC.

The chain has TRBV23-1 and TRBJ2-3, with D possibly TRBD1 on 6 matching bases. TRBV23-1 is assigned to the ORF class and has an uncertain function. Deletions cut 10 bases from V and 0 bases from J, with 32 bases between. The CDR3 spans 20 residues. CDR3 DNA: TGCGCCATCAAGGAACAACAGGGTTTTCTCACGTCTTCTAGCACAGATACGCAGTATTTT. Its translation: CAIKEQQGFLTSSSTDTQYF.

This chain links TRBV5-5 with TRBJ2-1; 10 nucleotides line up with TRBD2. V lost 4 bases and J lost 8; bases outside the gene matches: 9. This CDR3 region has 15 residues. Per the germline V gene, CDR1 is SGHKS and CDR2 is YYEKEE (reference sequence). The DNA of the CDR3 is TGTGCCAGCAGCGGTAAGCGGGGGGGCCAGGATGAGCAGTTCTTC. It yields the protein CASSGKRGGQDEQFF.

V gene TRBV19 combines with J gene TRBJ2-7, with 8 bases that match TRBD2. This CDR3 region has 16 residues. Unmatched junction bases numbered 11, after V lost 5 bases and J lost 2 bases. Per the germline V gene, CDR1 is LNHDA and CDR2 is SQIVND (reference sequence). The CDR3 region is CASSEGGRAGAYEQYF. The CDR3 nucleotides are TGTGCCAGTAGTGAGGGGGGAAGAGCGGGAGCCTACGAGCAGTACTTC. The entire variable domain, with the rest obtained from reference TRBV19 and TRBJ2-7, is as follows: DGGITQSPKYLFRKEGQNVTLSCEQNLNHDAMYWYRQDPGQGLRLIYYSQIVNDFQKGDIAEGYSVSREKKESFPLTVTSAQKNPTAFYLCASSEGGRAGAYEQYFGPGTRLTVT.

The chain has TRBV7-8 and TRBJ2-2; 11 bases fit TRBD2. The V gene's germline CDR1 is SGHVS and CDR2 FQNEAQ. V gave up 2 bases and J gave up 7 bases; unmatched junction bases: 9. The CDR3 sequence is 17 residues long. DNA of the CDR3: TGTGCCAGCAGCTTACCCACTAGCGGGAGTTGGATCGGGGAGCTGTTTTTT. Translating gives CASSLPTSGSWIGELFF.

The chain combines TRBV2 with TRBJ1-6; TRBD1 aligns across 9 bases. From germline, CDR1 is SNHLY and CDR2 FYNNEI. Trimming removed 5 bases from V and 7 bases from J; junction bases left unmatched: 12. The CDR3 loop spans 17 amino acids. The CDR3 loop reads CASSTPGQGSYNSPLHF. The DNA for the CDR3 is TGTGCCAGCAGTACACCGGGACAGGGATCTTACAATTCACCCCTCCACTTT.

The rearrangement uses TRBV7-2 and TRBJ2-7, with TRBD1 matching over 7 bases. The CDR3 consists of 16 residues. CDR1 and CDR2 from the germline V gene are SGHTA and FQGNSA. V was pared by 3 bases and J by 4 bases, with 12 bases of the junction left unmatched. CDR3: CASSFRGRGGWYEQYF. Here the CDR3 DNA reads TGTGCCAGCAGCTTTAGGGGGCGAGGGGGCTGGTACGAGCAGTACTTC.